The 11 T cell receptor beta chains listed next were all sequenced from one sample in a study of shared clonotypes between healthy human individuals. Sequenced by immunoSEQ multiplex PCR; TCRdb stores in-frame clones only, minus some. Found here are roughly 2,300,000 clones, 85% to 95% of them singletons; the top ten hold approximately 0.4%. Sequenced sample: naive CD4+ T cells from PBMCs. The subset is: CD45RA+ positively selected. The receptors shown here come from a man between 18 and 29 years old in good health. Some clones in this sample may be carry-over from other donors' samples.

V gene TRBV7-8 combines with J gene TRBJ1-4; D unresolved. V lost 3 bases, J lost 3 bases, and 11 bases lay in between. The CDR3 consists of 15 residues. Looked up from germline, CDR1 is SGHVS and CDR2 is FQNEAQ. CDR3 loop: CASSFFTPPNEKLFF. CDR3 sequence (DNA): TGTGCCAGCAGCTTCTTCACCCCTCCTAATGAAAAACTGTTTTTT.

The rearrangement links TRBV18 to TRBJ2-7; 9 bases align to TRBD2. This CDR3 spans 14 amino acids. The germline CDR1 and CDR2 sequences are KGHSH and LQKENI. The J segment lost 6 bases and the V segment lost 3 bases, leaving 6 bases of the junction unmatched. The CDR3, as DNA: TGTGCCAGCTCACCCATAGCGGGAGTCGGCGAGCAGTACTTC. The encoded protein is CASSPIAGVGEQYF.

This chain uses TRBV28 with TRBJ2-1; D remains unclear. CDR3 length: 15 amino acids. Trimming took 8 bases from V and 4 from J, leaving 18 bases between them. From germline, CDR1 is MDHEN and CDR2 SYDVKM. DNA of the CDR3: TGTGCCAGCCATAAAGGGATATCCAAATACAATGAGCAGTTCTTC. This translates into CASHKGISKYNEQFF. The whole variable domain, remainder taken from reference TRBV28 and TRBJ2-1, is DVKVTQSSRYLVKRTGEKVFLECVQDMDHENMFWYRQDPGLGLRLIYFSYDVKMKEKGDIPEGYSVSREKKERFSLILESASTNQTSMYLCASHKGISKYNEQFFGPGTRLTVL.

This clone came up once. The V and J genes are TRBV9 and TRBJ2-7; TRBD2 is a possible D gene (7 bases). V lost 1 base and J 2 bases, leaving 13 bases between the germline ends. Per the germline V gene, CDR1 is SGDLS and CDR2 is YYNGEE. This CDR3 spans 15 amino acids. The CDR3 DNA sequence: TGTGCCAGCAGCGTATCGGTCGGGGGGCCCTACGAGCAGTACTTC. Translation: CASSVSVGGPYEQYF.

With regard to this clone: Other DNA sequences in the sample encode the same CDR3. The chain couples TRBV2 to TRBJ1-1; D gene ambiguous. Germline CDR1 and CDR2: SNHLY and FYNNEI. The CDR3 runs to 11 residues. V gave up 7 bases and J gave up 2 bases, with 5 bases separating them. The CDR3 DNA reads as TGTGCCAGCATTCTAAACACTGAAGCTTTCTTT. It encodes CASILNTEAFF.

This clone was seen just once. V usage is TRBV29-1 and J usage is TRBJ1-1, with a tentative D call TRBD1 (5 bases). Deletions cut 4 bases from V and 2 bases from J, with 17 bases between. The CDR3 consists of 15 residues. Germline assignment: CDR1 SQVTM and CDR2 ANQGSEA. For the CDR3, the DNA is TGCAGCGTTGCCTACCAGGGTACGGTAAACACTGAAGCTTTCTTT. It specifies CSVAYQGTVNTEAFF.

The chain links TRBV6-6 to TRBJ2-2; D possibly corresponds to TRBD1 (5 bases). V was cut by 2 bases and J by 1 base, with 5 bases left in between. Germline V CDR1 and CDR2: MNHNY, SVGAGI (reference sequence). CDR3 length: 14 residues. CDR3 amino acids: CASSYQGNTGELFF. The DNA for the CDR3 is TGTGCCAGCAGTTACCAGGGGAACACCGGGGAGCTGTTTTTT.

J is TRBJ2-7 and V is TRBV7-2; a possible D gene is TRBD1 (6 bases). This CDR3 contains 13 residues. The V end lost 5 bases, the J end lost 9 bases, and 17 bases lay between the germline ends. CDR1 and CDR2 (germline): SGHTA, FQGNSA. Here the CDR3 reads CASSPTTGLGQYF. CDR3 nucleotide sequence: TGTGCCAGCAGCCCAACGACAGGATTAGGGCAGTACTTC.

The rearrangement links TRBV18 to TRBJ2-5, with TRBD1 matching over 8 bases. CDR1 and CDR2 (germline): KGHSH, LQKENI. With V trimmed by 4 bases and J by 2 bases, 12 bases remained unmatched. The CDR3 totals 17 residues. The CDR3 reads CASSRQGMNSLQETQYF. CDR3 bases: TGTGCCAGCTCACGACAGGGGATGAACTCCCTACAAGAGACCCAGTACTTC.

This rearrangement joins TRBV19 to TRBJ2-7; TRBD1 matches at 8 bases. Trimming at V came to 6 bases and at J to 4 bases, leaving 20 bases not matched to a gene. This CDR3 has 18 residues. In germline, CDR1 is LNHDA, CDR2 SQIVND (reference sequence). The CDR3 region has the DNA TGTGCCAGTAGCCTCACAGGGGGAGGCTGGGGAAGAAGATACGAGCAGTACTTC. It is translated as CASSLTGGGWGRRYEQYF. The whole variable domain, remainder taken from reference TRBV19 and TRBJ2-7, is DGGITQSPKYLFRKEGQNVTLSCEQNLNHDAMYWYRQDPGQGLRLIYYSQIVNDFQKGDIAEGYSVSREKKESFPLTVTSAQKNPTAFYLCASSLTGGGWGRRYEQYFGPGTRLTVT.

The rearrangement links TRBV5-1 to TRBJ2-2, with a weak D call TRBD2 (6 bases). Germline V gives CDR1 SGHRS, CDR2 YFSETQ. The CDR3 consists of 16 residues. V was clipped by 4 bases and J by 3 bases, with 16 bases between them. The CDR3, as DNA: TGCGCCAGCAGCAAGACCCTGGGGGGAGACACCGGGGAGCTGTTTTTT. Translation gives CASSKTLGGDTGELFF. Full variable domain (missing parts from reference TRBV5-1 and TRBJ2-2): KAGVTQTPRYLIKTRGQQVTLSCSPISGHRSVSWYQQTPGQGLQFLFEYFSETQRNKGNFPGRFSGRQFSNSRSEMNVSTLELGDSALYLCASSKTLGGDTGELFFGEGSRLTVL.